These 8 T cell receptor beta chains share one sample of origin, sequenced in a study of response to subunit inactivated influenza vaccine. TCRdb passed the RT-PCR reads through MiXCR, listing each CDR3 protein once. This sample carries hundreds of thousands of distinct CDR3 sequences, approximately 15% of them seen once, and the ten largest clones take 9.5% to 13%. Source: PBMCs from blood, taken about 12 days after vaccination. The receptors here all came from a man aged 50 to 60 who received an inactivated influenza vaccine.

This clonotype was counted a few times. V and J are TRBV4-2 and TRBJ2-2; D call uncertain. Looked up from germline, CDR1 is LGHNA and CDR2 is YNFKEQ. V was trimmed by 0 bases and J by 4 bases, leaving 15 bases between them. There are 17 residues in the CDR3. CDR3: CASSQDFLGSGTGELFF. The CDR3 DNA reads TGTGCCAGCAGCCAAGATTTTCTGGGTTCTGGCACCGGGGAGCTGTTTTTT.

V usage is TRBV3-1 and J usage is TRBJ2-1; 8 bases are a match to TRBD2. Germline values: CDR1 LGHDT, CDR2 YNNKEL (reference sequence). Trimming took 3 bases from V and 9 from J; bases not matched to a gene: 7. The CDR3 runs to 14 residues. The chain's CDR3 is CASSQGGGKGEQFF. CDR3 nucleotide sequence: TGTGCCAGCAGCCAGGGCGGGGGGAAGGGTGAGCAGTTCTTC.

This clonotype was counted a few times. CDR3 sequence (DNA): TGTGCCAGCGATAAAGCGGGGGGGTCCGGGGAGCTGTTTTTT. Its protein is CASDKAGGSGELFF. The chain uses TRBV12-3 or TRBV12-4 and TRBJ2-2; 10 bases align to TRBD2. The J segment lost 6 bases and the V segment lost 8 bases, leaving 6 bases of the junction unmatched. The CDR3 consists of 14 residues.

The chain couples TRBV28 to TRBJ2-3; either TRBD1 or TRBD2 may fit D (6 bases each). The germline V and J ends were trimmed by 2 bases and 1 base, with 10 bases remaining between them. The length of the CDR3 is 15 residues. Germline V CDR1 and CDR2: MDHEN, SYDVKM. This CDR3 is CASSLGGQGTDTQYF. CDR3 DNA sequence: TGTGCCAGCAGTTTAGGGGGGCAGGGCACAGATACGCAGTATTTT. The variable domain in full, with the rest retrieved from reference TRBV28 and TRBJ2-3, is DVKVTQSSRYLVKRTGEKVFLECVQDMDHENMFWYRQDPGLGLRLIYFSYDVKMKEKGDIPEGYSVSREKKERFSLILESASTNQTSMYLCASSLGGQGTDTQYFGPGTRLTVL.

The V call is TRBV7-8, the J call TRBJ2-7, with D possibly being TRBD1 (5 bases). Trimming left V 3 bases short and J 0 bases short, with 9 bases between. CDR1 is SGHVS and CDR2 is FQNEAQ in the germline V gene. CDR3 length: 14 residues. The CDR3 spells CASSFEQASYEQYF. Here the CDR3 DNA reads TGTGCCAGCAGCTTTGAACAGGCCTCCTACGAGCAGTACTTC.

This clonotype was observed a handful of times. This rearrangement joins TRBV4-1 to TRBJ2-7; weak D call: TRBD1 (5 bases). The CDR3 consists of 14 residues. Germline V gives CDR1 MGHRA, CDR2 YSYEKL. The V end was cut by 1 base, the J end by 5 bases, with 12 bases between. CDR3 in DNA: TGCGCCAGCAGCCAAGGGCCCAGGGCGGACGAGCAGTACTTC. It encodes CASSQGPRADEQYF.

The sample holds a few counts of this clonotype. The chain recombines TRBV7-9 with TRBJ1-5, with D possibly matching TRBD1 (5 bases). The CDR3 has 14 amino acids. Germline loops: CDR1 SEHNR, CDR2 FQNEAQ (reference sequence). Deletions cut 5 bases from V and 7 bases from J, with 15 bases between. CDR3 in amino acids: CASSPRGGEQPQHF. DNA of the CDR3: TGTGCCAGCAGCCCGCGCGGAGGGGAACAGCCCCAGCATTTT.

The chain is built from TRBV18 and TRBJ2-1, with TRBD2 identical over 9 bases. This CDR3 contains 15 residues. CDR1 KGHSH and CDR2 LQKENI come from the germline V gene. J lost 5 bases, V lost 4 bases, and 6 bases had no gene match. The CDR3 coding sequence is TGTGCCAGCTCACTGGCTAGCGGGGTTGACAATGAGCAGTTCTTC. The encoded protein is CASSLASGVDNEQFF. The whole variable domain, remainder taken from reference TRBV18 and TRBJ2-1, is NAGVMQNPRHLVRRRGQEARLRCSPMKGHSHVYWYRQLPEEGLKFMVYLQKENIIDESGMPKERFSAEFPKEGPSILRIQQVVRGDSAAYFCASSLASGVDNEQFFGPGTRLTVL.